The clone carrying this T cell receptor (beta chain) was counted between two and nine times. Standard classification criteria confirmed type 1 or type 2 diabetes in all patients. Roughly 9.8 milliliters of peripheral blood were collected from each participant. This CDR3 has 13 residues. V was cut by 6 bases and J by 5 bases, with 14 bases left in between. These data originate in a study of type 1 and type 2 diabetes patients. The PCR template was genomic DNA. Multiplex PCR with 30 forward and 13 reverse primers amplified the TCR beta CDR3. In TCRdb, the multiplex PCR reads were re-called with MiXCR into one record per CDR3 protein. This table has 250,000 or so distinct CDR3 sequences, around 50% appearing once.

The rearrangement joins TRBV12-3 or TRBV12-4 to TRBJ2-7; D is uncertain. The specimen was peripheral blood mononuclear cells (PBMCs). The TCR was taken from a man younger than 35 with type 2 diabetes. The CDR3: CASRGGDFNEQYF. The DNA of the CDR3 is TGTGCCAGCAGGGGTGGGGATTTCAACGAGCAGTACTTC.